This T cell receptor (beta chain) was sequenced for a study of shared clonotypes between healthy human individuals. Broader study findings: Richness estimates generally favored naive over memory subsets. Relative to their counterparts shared across all four donors, non-shared clonotypes exhibited diminished generation probabilities.

Concerning this clone itself: Its antigen is currently unknown.

Every subset's genomic DNA went evenly onto several immunoSEQ plates. The table came from immunoSEQ multiplex PCR; TCRdb's copy has only in-frame clones and leaves some out. The sample lists 2 million to 3 million clones, under 95% occurring once. Looked up from germline, CDR1 is SGHRS and CDR2 is YFSETQ. V shed 4 bases and J 5 bases; nucleotides not matched to a gene: 9. The CDR3 contains 15 residues. The receptor was derived from a man between 18 and 29 years old in good health. Some clones in this sample may be carry-over from other donors' samples. Sample: naive CD4+ T cells from PBMCs. Subset defined: CD45RA+ positively selected. The chain joins TRBV5-1 to TRBJ2-7; 10 bases are shared with TRBD1. The CDR3: CASSPDGQGEDEQYF. The CDR3 region has the DNA TGCGCCAGCAGCCCAGACGGACAGGGGGAAGACGAGCAGTACTTC.